The source of this T cell receptor (beta chain) is a study of metastatic and nonmetastatic thyroid tumors. Across the whole study: Repertoire data that came from the blood and tumor or nodule tissue of malignant and benign thyroid patients were compared. Study-level findings and limits: Benign nodules reportedly had significantly lower TCR beta diversity than malignant thyroid tumors in blood and tumor.

Ten or more counts support this clone. Its antigen remains unknown. CDR3 length: 15 amino acids. The trim removed 4 bases at V and 5 bases at J, leaving 11 bases unmatched. Germline values: CDR1 SGHTS, CDR2 YDEGEE. Original processing notes: It was from CDR3 differences across clinicopathological groups that a distant-metastasis classifier for papillary thyroid cancer was built. TCRdb reanalyzed the PCR reads via MiXCR. Clone size and V and J calls follow TCRdb, not the original study. The table shows about 53,000 clones, with approximately 20% occurring only once. No treatment had been given to any patient before thyroid surgery.

The rearrangement uses TRBV5-8 and TRBJ2-7; TRBD2 matches 8 bases. This receptor was identified in a female donor with papillary thyroid cancer or a benign thyroid nodule (not recorded which). Some clones in this sample may be carry-over from other donors' samples. Specimen: blood. The CDR3 sequence: CASSQIGLAGDEQYF. The CDR3 nucleotides read TGTGCCAGCAGCCAAATAGGGCTAGCGGGCGACGAGCAGTACTTC.